This T cell receptor (beta chain) was identified in a study of response to subunit inactivated influenza vaccine. Study findings and constraints: Each seasonal flu vaccination may recruit only limited new T cells, authors suggested.

TCRdb used MiXCR to reprocess the RT-PCR reads, holding one entry per CDR3 protein. Among 500,000 to 550,000 distinct CDR3 sequences listed, less than 10% were seen once. The CDR3 consists of 15 residues. J lost 4 bases, V lost 3 bases, and 5 bases had no gene match. Germline V CDR1 and CDR2: DFQATT, SNEGSKA (reference sequence). This clonotype was seen ten or more times. The antigen is unknown. This material consisted of PBMCs from blood, taken roughly 24 months after vaccination. This chain joins TRBV20-1 and TRBJ2-7; 14 bases are a match to TRBD2. This TCR derives from a man between 50 and 75 years old who received an inactivated influenza vaccine. CDR3: CSARGTSGRPYEQYF. The CDR3 region has the DNA TGCAGTGCTAGGGGGACTAGCGGGAGACCATACGAGCAGTACTTC.